The source of this TCR beta chain is a study of blood T cell repertoires in COVID-19. Study in general: T cells, B-cell-depleted T cells, or PBMCs supplied cDNA or gDNA.

The authors' processing: From reference gene primer amplification, estimates of nucleated cell counts were derived. The method was immunoSEQ multiplex PCR; TCRdb's version includes in-frame clones alone and lacks a portion of them. V, J and clone size are taken as reported in that table, and D and trimming were inferred from the DNA itself. The table records more than 95,000 clones, 80% to 90% of them present only once. CDR1 and CDR2 (germline): SGHDT, YYEEEE. V lost 7 bases and J 4 bases, leaving 14 bases between the germline ends. The CDR3 totals 13 residues. What was sequenced was peripheral blood. This rearrangement joins TRBV5-6 to TRBJ1-1; TRBD1 might be the D (5 bases). This receptor was identified in an elderly man with active or convalescent COVID-19. Written as DNA, the CDR3 is TGTGCCAGCCGTTGGCAGGGAATCACTGAAGCTTTCTTT. It is translated as CASRWQGITEAFF.